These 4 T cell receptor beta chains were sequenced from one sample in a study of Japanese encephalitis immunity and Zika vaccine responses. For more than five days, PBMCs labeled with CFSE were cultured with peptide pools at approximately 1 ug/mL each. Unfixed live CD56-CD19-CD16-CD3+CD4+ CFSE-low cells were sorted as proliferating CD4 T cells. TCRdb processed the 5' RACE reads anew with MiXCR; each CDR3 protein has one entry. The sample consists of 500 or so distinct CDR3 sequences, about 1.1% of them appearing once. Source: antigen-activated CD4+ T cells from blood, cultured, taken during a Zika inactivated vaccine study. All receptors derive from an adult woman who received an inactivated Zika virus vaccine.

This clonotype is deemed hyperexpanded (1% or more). The DNA for the CDR3 is TGCGCCAGCAGCTCTCAGGGTTTGAGCAATCAGCCCCAGCATTTT. It yields the protein CASSSQGLSNQPQHF. The genes are TRBV5-1 and TRBJ1-5; maybe TRBD1 (5 bases). CDR3 length equals 15 residues. Trimming removed 3 bases at V and 1 base at J, with 11 bases between. The germline V gene encodes CDR1 SGHRS and CDR2 YFSETQ.

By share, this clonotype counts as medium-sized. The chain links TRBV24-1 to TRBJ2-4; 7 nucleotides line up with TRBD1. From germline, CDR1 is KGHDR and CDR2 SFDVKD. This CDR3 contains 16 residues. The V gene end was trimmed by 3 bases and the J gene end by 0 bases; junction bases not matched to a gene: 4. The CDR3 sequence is CATSDGTALAKNIQYF. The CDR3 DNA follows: TGTGCCACCAGTGATGGGACAGCCCTAGCCAAAAACATTCAGTACTTC.

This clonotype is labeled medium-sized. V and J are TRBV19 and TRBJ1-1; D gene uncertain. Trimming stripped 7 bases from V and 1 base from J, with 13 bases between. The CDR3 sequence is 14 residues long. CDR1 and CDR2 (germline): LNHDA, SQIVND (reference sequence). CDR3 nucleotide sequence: TGTGCCAGTACCTCAAGATTAACGAACACTGAAGCTTTCTTT. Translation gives CASTSRLTNTEAFF.

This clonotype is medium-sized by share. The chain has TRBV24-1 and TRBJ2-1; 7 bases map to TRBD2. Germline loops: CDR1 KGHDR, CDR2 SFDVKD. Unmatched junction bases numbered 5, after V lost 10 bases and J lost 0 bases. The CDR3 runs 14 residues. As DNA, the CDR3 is TGTGCCACTCAGGGAGGGCTCTCCTACAATGAGCAGTTCTTC. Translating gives CATQGGLSYNEQFF.